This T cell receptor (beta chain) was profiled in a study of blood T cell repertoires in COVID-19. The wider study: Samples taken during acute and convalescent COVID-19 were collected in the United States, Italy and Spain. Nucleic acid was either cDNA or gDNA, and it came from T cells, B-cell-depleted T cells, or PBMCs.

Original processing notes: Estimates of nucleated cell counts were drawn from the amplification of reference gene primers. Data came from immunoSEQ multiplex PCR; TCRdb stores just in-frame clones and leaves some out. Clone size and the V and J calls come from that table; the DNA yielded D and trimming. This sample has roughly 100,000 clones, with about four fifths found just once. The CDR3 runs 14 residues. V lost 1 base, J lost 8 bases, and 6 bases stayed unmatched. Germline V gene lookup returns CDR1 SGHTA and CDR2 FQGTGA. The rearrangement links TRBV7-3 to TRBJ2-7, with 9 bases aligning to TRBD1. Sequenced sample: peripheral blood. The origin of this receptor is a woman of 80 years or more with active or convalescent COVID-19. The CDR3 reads CASSLKGTGSKQYF. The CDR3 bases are TGTGCCAGCAGCTTAAAAGGGACAGGGTCCAAGCAGTACTTC.